This T cell receptor (beta chain) was sequenced in a study of identical twins. Study-wide results and limits: The conclusions drew on cross-sectional statistical analysis instead of tracking the same donors. Out-of-frame alpha sequences shared by twins showed excess low generation probability.

Germline-derived CDR1 and CDR2 are SGHKS and YYEKEE (reference sequence). The CDR3 spans 15 residues. Trimming removed 4 bases from V and 1 base from J; junction bases left unmatched: 6. This clonotype was seen only a few times. Its antigen is not identified. A universal primer binding site was introduced by template switching. The final cDNA contained unique molecular identifiers. Using its own MiXCR run on the 5' RACE reads, TCRdb lists one record per CDR3 protein. This sample yields about 330,000 distinct CDR3 sequences, of which 12% are seen a single time; roughly 7% belongs to the top ten. These same records also appear under a second study, on yellow fever vaccine responses in identical twins.

This chain uses TRBV5-5 with TRBJ2-7, with 9 bases that match TRBD1. The sample was CD8+ T cells sorted from blood. The source is a woman between 18 and 30 years old in good health. The CDR3 DNA is TGTGCCAGCAGCGAGCGGGACAGGGCTTCCTACGAGCAGTACTTC. It is translated as CASSERDRASYEQYF.